This T cell receptor beta chain was identified during a study of long-term antiretroviral therapy in people with HIV. Every one of the donors gave at least one pre-ART PBMC sample and at least two post-ART PBMC samples. Broader study findings: The study collected blood between about 2003 and 2017, possibly under older ART regimens. Narrower CDR3 length ranges marked HIV repertoires relative to controls.

Losses at the gene ends were 3 bases for V and 2 bases for J; bases not matched to a gene: 10. Germline values: CDR1 SGHDT, CDR2 YYEEEE. This CDR3 is built from 16 residues. The assay used was immunoSEQ (version v3.0), run at survey level. Each sample aimed for 40,000-50,000 sequenced T-cell genomes. TCRdb keeps only in-frame clones here, not all; method: immunoSEQ multiplex PCR. Found here are tens of thousands of clones, roughly 80% of them singletons; the top ten hold roughly 4.9%. This clone has a handful of counts. Its antigen is unknown. The sequencing here drew on unsorted PBMCs, taken 1.5 years after starting antiretroviral therapy. This receptor was taken from a man younger than 30 with HIV. The chain carries TRBV5-6 and TRBJ2-7, with 8 bases identical to TRBD2. The CDR3 region has the DNA TGTGCCAGCAGCTACCGCGTACTAGCGGTTACCTACGAGCAGTACTTC. Residues: CASSYRVLAVTYEQYF.